These 21 T cell receptor beta chains share one sample of origin, sequenced in a study of identical twins. Each CDR3 protein is one row after TCRdb ran MiXCR on the 5' RACE reads. The table shows roughly 750,000 distinct CDR3 sequences, with 21% occurring only once. This sample was shared with a second study, whose subject was T cells expressing NK-cell markers.

Sequenced: PBMCs. Receptors originate from a woman between 18 and 30 years old in good health.

A few counts support this clonotype. V is TRBV10-3 and J is TRBJ2-1, with D possibly being TRBD2 (5 bases). Trimming shortened V by 4 bases and J by 5 bases, and 12 bases separated the two germline ends. The CDR3 has 14 residues. Germline assignment: CDR1 ENHRY and CDR2 SYGVKD. CDR3 DNA sequence: TGTGCCATCAGTGGGAGAGAGAGGGACAATGAGCAGTTCTTC. This sequence encodes CAISGRERDNEQFF.

V gene TRBV19 combines with J gene TRBJ2-1; perhaps TRBD1 as D (5 bases). This CDR3 comprises 13 residues. The V end was cut by 3 bases, the J end by 9 bases, with 12 bases between. The V gene's germline CDR1 is LNHDA and CDR2 SQIVND (reference sequence). DNA for the CDR3: TGTGCCAGTAGTATCCCCCAGGGAAGTGAGCAGTTCTTC. This codes for CASSIPQGSEQFF.

This chain connects TRBV29-1 to TRBJ2-1, with 10 bases matching TRBD2. This CDR3 has 15 residues. Germline CDR1 and CDR2: SQVTM and ANQGSEA. J lost 8 bases, V lost 7 bases, and 14 bases had no gene match. The CDR3 region has the DNA TGCAGCGCCCGAGGGCTAGCGGGAGCTCTGGATGAGCAGTTCTTC. Translating it yields CSARGLAGALDEQFF.

This clonotype was picked up a small number of times. V usage is TRBV10-1 and J usage is TRBJ2-5; the D gene is possibly TRBD1 (6 bases). The germline CDR1 and CDR2 sequences are WNHNN and SYGVQD (reference sequence). This CDR3 spans 13 amino acids. Trimming left V 3 bases short and J 2 bases short, with 7 bases between. This CDR3 is CASSEGQQETQYF. CDR3 coding DNA: TGCGCCAGCAGTGAAGGACAGCAAGAGACCCAGTACTTC.

The rearrangement uses TRBV9 and TRBJ1-2, with 9 bases identical to TRBD1. Germline V lookup: CDR1 SGDLS, CDR2 YYNGEE. V gave up 2 bases and J gave up 5 bases; unmatched junction bases: 7. The CDR3 is made up of 15 amino acids. CDR3 protein: CASSVTGGPSYGYTF. CDR3 DNA sequence: TGTGCCAGCAGCGTTACAGGGGGCCCTTCGTATGGCTACACCTTC.

Many counts were recorded for this clonotype. This chain joins TRBV29-1 and TRBJ2-3, with D possibly being TRBD1 (5 bases). The CDR3 length is 17 residues. The V gene's germline CDR1 is SQVTM and CDR2 ANQGSEA. V was clipped by 2 bases and J by 1 base, with 19 bases between them. The CDR3 DNA is TGCAGCGTTGAAAGGCGTTCCGGGTCACAGGGCACAGATACGCAGTATTTT. This gives the protein CSVERRSGSQGTDTQYF.

The chain carries TRBV20-1 and TRBJ2-7, with 8 nucleotides matching TRBD1. Germline V lookup: CDR1 DFQATT, CDR2 SNEGSKA (reference sequence). The CDR3 is made up of 16 amino acids. V lost 0 bases to trimming and J lost 1 base; unmatched junction nucleotides: 8. The CDR3, as DNA: TGCAGTGCTAGAGATCTACGACAGGGGTCGTCCTACGAGCAGTACTTC. Translated: CSARDLRQGSSYEQYF.

This clonotype was counted at least ten times. The chain couples TRBV11-3 to TRBJ2-7, with TRBD2 matching over 14 bases. The V and J ends lost 4 bases and 5 bases, in that order; junction bases with no gene match: 4. Germline V gene sequence: CDR1 SGHNT, CDR2 YENEEA. CDR3 length equals 15 residues. CDR3 loop: CASSSGTSGRNEQYF. The CDR3, as DNA: TGTGCCAGCAGCTCTGGGACTAGCGGGAGAAACGAGCAGTACTTC.

This clonotype was counted only a few times. The CDR3: CATSDSGTGKQETQYF. The CDR3 nucleotides read TGTGCCACCAGTGACTCCGGGACAGGGAAACAAGAGACCCAGTACTTC. This sequence joins TRBV24-1 and TRBJ2-5; TRBD1 agrees at 9 bases. This CDR3 spans 16 amino acids. J lost 2 bases, V lost 4 bases, and 7 bases had no gene match. Germline-derived CDR1 and CDR2 are KGHDR and SFDVKD.

V gene TRBV6-2 or TRBV6-3 combines with J gene TRBJ1-4; 8 nucleotides match TRBD1. Germline CDR1 MNHEY, CDR2 SVGEGT. The CDR3 extends over 14 amino acids. V lost 2 bases and J lost 10; bases outside the gene matches: 6. CDR3 nucleotide sequence: TGTGCCAGCAGTTACCGGGACAGGCGAGGAAAACTGTTTTTT. Its protein product is CASSYRDRRGKLFF.

This clonotype has only a few counts. V usage is TRBV20-1 and J usage is TRBJ1-2; D ambiguous. The V end lost 6 bases, the J end lost 8 bases, and 19 bases lay between the germline ends. The CDR3 runs to 13 residues. Germline-derived CDR1 and CDR2 are DFQATT and SNEGSKA (reference sequence). CDR3 loop: CSAAKTETGGYTF. The CDR3 nucleotides read TGCAGTGCCGCTAAGACGGAGACCGGGGGCTACACCTTC.

This sequence joins TRBV5-1 and TRBJ2-7; 7 positions agree with TRBD2. J was trimmed by 3 bases and V by 2 bases; bases with no gene match: 5. The CDR3 has 14 amino acids. Germline values: CDR1 SGHRS, CDR2 YFSETQ. The CDR3 sequence: CASSFGGGVYEQYF. CDR3 nucleotide sequence: TGCGCCAGCAGCTTCGGGGGAGGGGTCTACGAGCAGTACTTC. Full variable domain (missing parts from reference TRBV5-1 and TRBJ2-7): KAGVTQTPRYLIKTRGQQVTLSCSPISGHRSVSWYQQTPGQGLQFLFEYFSETQRNKGNFPGRFSGRQFSNSRSEMNVSTLELGDSALYLCASSFGGGVYEQYFGPGTRLTVT.

The chain uses TRBV29-1 and TRBJ2-6, with unresolved D. The CDR3 covers 14 residues. CDR1 and CDR2 (germline): SQVTM, ANQGSEA. The V end lost 0 bases, the J end lost 0 bases, and 3 bases lay between the germline ends. The CDR3, as DNA: TGCAGCGTTGAAGAGAGCTCTGGGGCCAACGTCCTGACTTTC. Residues: CSVEESSGANVLTF. Combining the CDR3 with reference TRBV29-1 and TRBJ2-6 gives the whole variable domain SAVISQKPSRDICQRGTSLTIQCQVDSQVTMMFWYRQQPGQSLTLIATANQGSEATYESGFVIDKFPISRPNLTFSTLTVSNMSPEDSSIYLCSVEESSGANVLTFGAGSRLTVL.

There are a few counts of this clonotype. This chain joins TRBV7-2 and TRBJ1-1; D is undetermined. Per germline, CDR1 SGHTA and CDR2 FQGNSA. The CDR3 loop spans 14 amino acids. V gave up 5 bases and J gave up 2 bases, with 12 bases separating them. The CDR3 reads CASSPVFRNTEAFF. The CDR3 DNA sequence: TGTGCCAGCAGCCCTGTGTTTAGAAACACTGAAGCTTTCTTT. Using reference TRBV7-2 and TRBJ1-1 for the parts outside the CDR3, the full variable domain is GAGVSQSPSNKVTEKGKDVELRCDPISGHTALYWYRQSLGQGLEFLIYFQGNSAPDKSGLPSDRFSAERTGGSVSTLTIQRTQQEDSAVYLCASSPVFRNTEAFFGQGTRLTVV.

In this sample, this clonotype turned up many times. CDR3 in DNA: TGTGCCAGCAGTGGAGGGGACAGGGTACATGGCTACACCTTC. Protein product: CASSGGDRVHGYTF. The gene calls are TRBV28 and TRBJ1-2, with 9 nucleotides matching TRBD1. Germline CDR1 reads MDHEN; CDR2 reads SYDVKM. Germline trimming cut 5 bases from V and 6 bases from J; bases unmatched to any gene: 7. The CDR3 spans 14 residues.

This clonotype came up a few times. The chain uses TRBV5-1 and TRBJ2-1, with TRBD1 identical over 7 bases. This CDR3 has 14 residues. Germline-derived CDR1 and CDR2 are SGHRS and YFSETQ. The V gene end was trimmed by 3 bases and the J gene end by 4 bases; junction bases not matched to a gene: 4. For the CDR3, the DNA is TGCGCCAGCAGCTCGGGACAGAGTTACAATGAGCAGTTCTTC. It codes for CASSSGQSYNEQFF.

V is TRBV10-3 and J is TRBJ2-1; D remains ambiguous. This CDR3 comprises 14 residues. Germline CDR1 and CDR2: ENHRY and SYGVKD. The V gene lost 3 bases and the J gene lost 0 bases, with 6 bases spanning the gap. As DNA, the CDR3 is TGTGCCATCAGTGACCAGAGCTCCTACAATGAGCAGTTCTTC. This gives the protein CAISDQSSYNEQFF.

The chain links TRBV7-2 to TRBJ2-5, with 12 bases aligning to TRBD2. CDR1 is SGHTA and CDR2 is FQGNSA in the germline V gene. Trimming removed 1 base from V and 7 bases from J; junction bases left unmatched: 10. The CDR3 has 17 amino acids. The CDR3 nucleotides are TGTGCCAGCAGCTTAGTACTAGCGGGAGGAGGTCAGGGGACCCAGTACTTC. Translating it yields CASSLVLAGGGQGTQYF. Complete variable domain (other parts from reference TRBV7-2 and TRBJ2-5): GAGVSQSPSNKVTEKGKDVELRCDPISGHTALYWYRQSLGQGLEFLIYFQGNSAPDKSGLPSDRFSAERTGGSVSTLTIQRTQQEDSAVYLCASSLVLAGGGQGTQYFGPGTRLLVL.

This clonotype was counted only a few times. The chain is built from TRBV20-1 and TRBJ2-1; weak D call: TRBD2 (5 bases). The CDR3 spans 10 residues. The germline gives CDR1 DFQATT, CDR2 SNEGSKA (reference sequence). The V and J ends lost 6 bases and 9 bases respectively, with 9 bases between them. CDR3 sequence (DNA): TGCAGTGCCGGGGATGGTGAGCAGTTCTTC. This encodes CSAGDGEQFF.

This clonotype was seen a handful of times. The chain uses TRBV5-6 and TRBJ2-5; unclear D gene. The CDR3 totals 13 residues. Germline values: CDR1 SGHDT, CDR2 YYEEEE. The ends were cut back, 1 base at V and 7 bases at J, with 11 bases in the middle. CDR3 DNA sequence: TGTGCCAGCAGCTTGAGCAGACGTGGGACCCAGTACTTC. Translated, it gives CASSLSRRGTQYF.

The chain uses TRBV10-3 and TRBJ2-3; 12 nucleotides match TRBD2. This CDR3 region has 18 residues. Losses at the gene ends were 3 bases for V and 1 base for J; bases not matched to a gene: 8. The germline gives CDR1 ENHRY, CDR2 SYGVKD. The CDR3 DNA reads as TGTGCCATCAGTGAACCCGCGCTAGCGGGAGGGGGCACAGATACGCAGTATTTT. It codes for CAISEPALAGGGTDTQYF.